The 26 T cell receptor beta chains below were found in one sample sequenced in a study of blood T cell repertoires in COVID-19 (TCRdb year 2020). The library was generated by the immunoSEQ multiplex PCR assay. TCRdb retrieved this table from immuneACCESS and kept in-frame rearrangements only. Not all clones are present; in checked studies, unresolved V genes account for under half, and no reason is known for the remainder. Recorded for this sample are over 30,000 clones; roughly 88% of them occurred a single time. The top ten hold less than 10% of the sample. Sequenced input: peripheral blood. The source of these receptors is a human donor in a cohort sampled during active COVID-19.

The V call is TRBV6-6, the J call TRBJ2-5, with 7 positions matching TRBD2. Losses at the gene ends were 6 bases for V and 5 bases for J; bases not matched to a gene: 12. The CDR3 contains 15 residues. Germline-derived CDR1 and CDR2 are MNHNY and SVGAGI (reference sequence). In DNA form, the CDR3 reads TGTGCCAGCAGACCCGACTCGCGGGGAGGGGAGACCCAGTACTTC. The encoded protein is CASRPDSRGGETQYF.

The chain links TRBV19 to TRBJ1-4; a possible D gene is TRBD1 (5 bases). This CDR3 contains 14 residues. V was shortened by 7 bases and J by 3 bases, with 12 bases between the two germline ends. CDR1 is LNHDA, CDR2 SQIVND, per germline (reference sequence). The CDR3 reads CASKRTGSNEKLFF. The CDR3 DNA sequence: TGTGCCAGTAAACGAACAGGCTCTAATGAAAAACTGTTTTTT.

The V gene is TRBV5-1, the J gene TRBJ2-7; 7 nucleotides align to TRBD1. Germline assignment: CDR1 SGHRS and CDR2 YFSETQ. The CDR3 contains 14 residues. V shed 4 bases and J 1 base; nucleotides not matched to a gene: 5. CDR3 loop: CASSQKDRSYEQYF. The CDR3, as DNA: TGCGCCAGCAGCCAAAAGGACAGGTCCTACGAGCAGTACTTC.

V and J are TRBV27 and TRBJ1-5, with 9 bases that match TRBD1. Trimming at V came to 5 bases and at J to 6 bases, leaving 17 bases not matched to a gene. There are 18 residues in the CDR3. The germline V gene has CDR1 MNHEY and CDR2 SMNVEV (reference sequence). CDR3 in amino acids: CASSLHLVGTGKGQPQHF. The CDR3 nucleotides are TGTGCCAGCAGTCTCCACCTGGTCGGGACAGGGAAGGGTCAGCCCCAGCATTTT.

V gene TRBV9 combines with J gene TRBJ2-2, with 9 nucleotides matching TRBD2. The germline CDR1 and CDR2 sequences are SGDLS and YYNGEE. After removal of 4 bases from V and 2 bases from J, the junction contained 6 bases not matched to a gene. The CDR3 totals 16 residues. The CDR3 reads CASSSRTSVNTGELFF. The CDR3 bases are TGTGCCAGCAGCTCGAGGACTAGCGTTAACACCGGGGAGCTGTTTTTT.

The CDR3 here is CASSVSGDYEQYF. CDR3 DNA sequence: TGTGCCAGCAGCGTATCAGGGGACTACGAGCAGTACTTC. This chain links TRBV9 with TRBJ2-7; D may be TRBD1 (6 bases). The V end was cut by 1 base, the J end by 3 bases, with 8 bases between. The CDR3 loop spans 13 amino acids. Looked up from germline, CDR1 is SGDLS and CDR2 is YYNGEE.

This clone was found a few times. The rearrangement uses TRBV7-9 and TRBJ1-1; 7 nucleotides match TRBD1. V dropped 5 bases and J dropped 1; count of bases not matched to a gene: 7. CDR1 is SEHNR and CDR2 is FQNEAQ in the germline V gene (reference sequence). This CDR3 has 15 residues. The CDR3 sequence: CASSVGQVRNTEAFF. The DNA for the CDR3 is TGTGCCAGCAGCGTCGGACAGGTCCGGAACACTGAAGCTTTCTTT.

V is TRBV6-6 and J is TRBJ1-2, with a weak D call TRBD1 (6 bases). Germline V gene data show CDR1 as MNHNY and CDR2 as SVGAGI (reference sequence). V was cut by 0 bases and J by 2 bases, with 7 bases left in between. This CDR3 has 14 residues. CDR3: CASSYSTGNYGYTF. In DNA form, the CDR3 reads TGTGCCAGCAGTTACTCGACAGGCAACTATGGCTACACCTTC.

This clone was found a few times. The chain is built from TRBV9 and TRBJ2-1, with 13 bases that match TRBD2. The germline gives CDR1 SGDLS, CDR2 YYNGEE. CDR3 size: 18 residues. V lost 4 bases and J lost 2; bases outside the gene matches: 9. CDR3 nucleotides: TGTGCCAGCAGCCCTCACTACACTAGCGGGGGGGCCTACAATGAGCAGTTCTTC. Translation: CASSPHYTSGGAYNEQFF.

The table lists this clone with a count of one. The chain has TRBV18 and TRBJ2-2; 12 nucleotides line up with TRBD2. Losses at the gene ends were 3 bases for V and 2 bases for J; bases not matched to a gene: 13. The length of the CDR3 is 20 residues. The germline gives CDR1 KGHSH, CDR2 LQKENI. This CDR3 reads CASSPLTTLAGGLNTGELFF. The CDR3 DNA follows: TGTGCCAGCTCACCCCTAACAACACTAGCGGGGGGCTTAAACACCGGGGAGCTGTTTTTT. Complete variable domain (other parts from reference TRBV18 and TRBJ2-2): NAGVMQNPRHLVRRRGQEARLRCSPMKGHSHVYWYRQLPEEGLKFMVYLQKENIIDESGMPKERFSAEFPKEGPSILRIQQVVRGDSAAYFCASSPLTTLAGGLNTGELFFGEGSRLTVL.

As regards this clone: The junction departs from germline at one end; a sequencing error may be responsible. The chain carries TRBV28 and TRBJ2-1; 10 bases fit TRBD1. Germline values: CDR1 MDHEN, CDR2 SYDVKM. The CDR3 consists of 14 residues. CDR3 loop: CASSPLSQDRGRLF. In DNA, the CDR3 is TGTGCCAGCAGTCCCCTCTCCCAAGACAGGGGGCGTCTCTTC.

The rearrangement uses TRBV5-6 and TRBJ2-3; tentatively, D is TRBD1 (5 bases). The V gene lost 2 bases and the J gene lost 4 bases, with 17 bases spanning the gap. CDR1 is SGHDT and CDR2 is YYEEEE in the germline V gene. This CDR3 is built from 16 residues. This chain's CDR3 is CASSFYQGVFSDTQYF. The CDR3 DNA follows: TGTGCCAGCAGCTTTTATCAAGGGGTCTTCTCAGATACGCAGTATTTT.

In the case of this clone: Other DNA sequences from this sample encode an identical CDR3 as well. This chain's CDR3 is CAWSPGGWQPQHF. The CDR3 region has the DNA TGTGCCTGGAGCCCCGGGGGTTGGCAGCCCCAGCATTTT. This sequence joins TRBV30 and TRBJ1-5, with a weak D call TRBD1 (5 bases). The CDR3 runs to 13 residues. Germline assignment: CDR1 GTSNPN and CDR2 SVGIG (reference sequence). The germline V and J ends were trimmed by 3 bases and 7 bases, with 13 bases remaining between them.

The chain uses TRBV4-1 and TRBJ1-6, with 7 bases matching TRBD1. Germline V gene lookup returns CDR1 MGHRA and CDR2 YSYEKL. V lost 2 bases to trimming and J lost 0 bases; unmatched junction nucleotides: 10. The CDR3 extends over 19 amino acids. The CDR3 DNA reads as TGCGCCAGCAGCCAAAGGGACAGTCGGATTGGCTCCTATAATTCACCCCTCCACTTT. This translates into CASSQRDSRIGSYNSPLHF.

The CDR3 nucleotides read TGTGCCACCAGTGACCACGGAGTTCTAGCGGGAGTAGGTAATGAGCAGTTCTTC. This gives the protein CATSDHGVLAGVGNEQFF. The chain couples TRBV24-1 to TRBJ2-1; TRBD2 matches 10 bases. The CDR3 has 18 amino acids. The V gene's germline CDR1 is KGHDR and CDR2 SFDVKD. With V trimmed by 4 bases and J by 7 bases, 15 bases remained unmatched.

The CDR3 DNA reads as TGCGCCAGCAGCTTGGGAGGGGGGACAGGCCGCTCTGGAAACACCATATATTTT. It translates to CASSLGGGTGRSGNTIYF. The chain employs TRBV5-1 and TRBJ1-3; 8 nucleotides align to TRBD1. Per germline, CDR1 SGHRS and CDR2 YFSETQ. The CDR3 length is 18 residues. The V and J ends lost 0 bases and 0 bases, in that order; junction bases with no gene match: 8.

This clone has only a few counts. The CDR3 protein is CATKQGAGTNTEAFF. The CDR3 bases are TGCGCCACCAAACAGGGGGCGGGGACGAACACTGAAGCTTTCTTT. The chain uses TRBV5-1 and TRBJ1-1; TRBD1 matches at 9 bases. Trimming at V came to 9 bases and at J to 1 base, leaving 10 bases not matched to a gene. The CDR3 extends over 15 amino acids. Germline V gene sequence: CDR1 SGHRS, CDR2 YFSETQ.

Here the CDR3 DNA reads TGCGCCAGCGGAAACCGGGACTATGGCTACACCTTC. Translated: CASGNRDYGYTF. The rearrangement uses TRBV5-1 and TRBJ1-2; no firm D call. V was trimmed by 7 bases and J by 3 bases, leaving 10 bases between them. Germline V lookup: CDR1 SGHRS, CDR2 YFSETQ. This CDR3 has 12 residues.

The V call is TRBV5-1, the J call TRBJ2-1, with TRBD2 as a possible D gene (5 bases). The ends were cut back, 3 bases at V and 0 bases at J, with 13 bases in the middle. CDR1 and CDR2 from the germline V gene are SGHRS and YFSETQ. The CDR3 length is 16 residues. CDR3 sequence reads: CASSSSGSTSYNEQFF. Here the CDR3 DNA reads TGCGCCAGCAGCTCTTCGGGATCGACCTCCTACAATGAGCAGTTCTTC.

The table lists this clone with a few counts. The CDR3 region has the DNA TGTGCCAGCAGCGAACTACAGGGGGGAGGCAGCAATCAGCCCCAGCATTTT. Protein: CASSELQGGGSNQPQHF. V and J are TRBV11-3 and TRBJ1-5; 8 nucleotides match TRBD1. V was clipped by 5 bases and J by 1 base; unmatched bases: 10. CDR3 length: 17 residues. Germline assignment: CDR1 SGHNT and CDR2 YENEEA.

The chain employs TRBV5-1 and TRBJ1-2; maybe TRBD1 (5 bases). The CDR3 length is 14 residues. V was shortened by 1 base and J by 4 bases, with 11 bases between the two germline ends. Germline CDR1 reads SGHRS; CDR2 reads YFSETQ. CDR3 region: CASSLRGTGYGYTF. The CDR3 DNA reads TGCGCCAGCAGCTTGCGGGGGACGGGCTATGGCTACACCTTC. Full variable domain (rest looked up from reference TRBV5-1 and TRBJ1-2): KAGVTQTPRYLIKTRGQQVTLSCSPISGHRSVSWYQQTPGQGLQFLFEYFSETQRNKGNFPGRFSGRQFSNSRSEMNVSTLELGDSALYLCASSLRGTGYGYTFGSGTRLTVV.

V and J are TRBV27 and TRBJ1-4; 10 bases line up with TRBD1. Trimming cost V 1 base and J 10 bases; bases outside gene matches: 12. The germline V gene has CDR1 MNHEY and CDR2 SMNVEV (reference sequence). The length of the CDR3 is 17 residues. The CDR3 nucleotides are TGTGCCAGCAGTTTATTGGGGACAGGGGAGAAAAGGACAAAACTGTTTTTT. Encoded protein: CASSLLGTGEKRTKLFF. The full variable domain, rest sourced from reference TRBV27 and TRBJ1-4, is EAQVTQNPRYLITVTGKKLTVTCSQNMNHEYMSWYRQDPGLGLRQIYYSMNVEVTDKGDVPEGYKVSRKEKRNFPLILESPSPNQTSLYFCASSLLGTGEKRTKLFFGSGTQLSVL.

CDR3 sequence: CASSQDLRGLTPYEQYF. The CDR3 DNA reads as TGCGCCAGCAGCCAAGATCTCCGGGGGTTGACTCCCTACGAGCAGTACTTC. The V call is TRBV4-1, the J call TRBJ2-7; possibly TRBD2 for D (6 bases). CDR3 length equals 17 residues. Germline V gives CDR1 MGHRA, CDR2 YSYEKL. Trimming removed 0 bases from V and 2 bases from J, with 17 bases in between.

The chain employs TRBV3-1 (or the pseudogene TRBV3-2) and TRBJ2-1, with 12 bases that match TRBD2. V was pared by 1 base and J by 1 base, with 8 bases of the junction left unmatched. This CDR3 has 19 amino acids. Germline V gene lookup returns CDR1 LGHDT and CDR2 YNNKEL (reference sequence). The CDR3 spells CASSQARLGTSGSYNEQFF. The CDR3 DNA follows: TGTGCCAGCAGCCAAGCAAGACTAGGGACTAGCGGGTCCTACAATGAGCAGTTCTTC.

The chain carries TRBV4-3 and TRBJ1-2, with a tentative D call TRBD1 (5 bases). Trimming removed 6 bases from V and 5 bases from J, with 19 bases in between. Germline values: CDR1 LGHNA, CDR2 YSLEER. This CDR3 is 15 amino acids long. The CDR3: CASRRMAGPSYGYTF. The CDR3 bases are TGCGCCAGCAGACGTATGGCAGGGCCTAGTTATGGCTACACCTTC.

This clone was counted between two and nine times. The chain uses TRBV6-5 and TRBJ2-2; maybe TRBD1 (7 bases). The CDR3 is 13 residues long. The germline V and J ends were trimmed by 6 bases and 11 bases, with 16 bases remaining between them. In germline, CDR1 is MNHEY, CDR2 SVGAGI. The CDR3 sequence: CASSQGGRGELFF. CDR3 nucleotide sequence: TGTGCCAGCAGCCAGGGGGGCCGTGGAGAGCTGTTTTTT.